Reported below is one T cell receptor beta chain. This clonotype was observed many times. This receptor's antigen is unknown. No base-level quality is on record; no much larger clone is a single base apart. Based on the germline V gene, the CDR1 and CDR2 sequences are KGHSH and LQKENI. The germline ends are 14 bases apart after V is trimmed by 6 bases and J by 3 bases. The CDR3 spans 15 residues, from the cysteine through the phenylalanine. Only the CDR3 region is kept as DNA, spanning 45 bases read in frame from base 1. What this sample's treatment or condition label stands for: live attenuated yellow fever vaccine strain. PBMCs were isolated from peripheral blood using a standard Ficoll-Paque protocol. Dynabeads CD4 and CD8 positive selection kits were used to isolate CD4 and CD8 T-cell fractions. TriZol was used to extract RNA from bulk PBMCs, from CD4 and CD8 fractions, and from dextramer-positive and dextramer-negative fractions.

The data were obtained in a study of T cells after yellow fever vaccination (dated by TCRdb to the late 2010s). In terms of the full investigation: The SMART-Seq v4 Ultra Low Input RNA kit was used to prepare libraries from fractions with low cell numbers. Bulk TCR alpha and beta repertoires were sequenced longitudinally to track T-cell clones before and after primary and booster YFV17D yellow fever vaccination. Two healthy male donors, one aged 18 to 30 and one aged 30 to 40 years, were included in the cohort. Blood was collected at multiple timepoints before and after primary and secondary immunization, and bulk PBMC replicates and cell subsets were isolated.

TCR cDNA was made using 5'RACE template switching, a step that added a universal primer site and unique molecular identifiers. Priming of cDNA synthesis was performed from both the TCR alpha and TCR beta constant segments. Libraries were amplified in two PCR steps, with sample barcodes and sequencing adapters added in the second step. Sequencing of libraries was performed on Illumina HiSeq 2500 (2x100 bp) or NovaSeq (2x150 bp). In the original analysis: MIGEC was used to demultiplex reads and collapse the reads into UMI consensus sequences, and MiXCR was used for V(D)J alignment. Vaccine-responding clonotypes were identified with edgeR using replicate PBMC samples, with FDR below 0.01 and a log2 fold change above 5 up to day 15 being required. Each bulk clonotype received a CD4 or CD8 identity based on whether the sequenced CD4 or CD8 repertoire contained that clonotype at higher abundance. In TCRdb, the public reads were trimmed at Q25 with fastp and aligned with MiXCR, with productive beta chains retained. CDR3 protein sequences are deduplicated, and each keeps its most common genes and DNA. For this entry, the V and J calls and clone size follow TCRdb and not the study's own pipeline. The sample table shows roughly 65,000 distinct CDR3 sequences, and 5% to 6.5% are seen once. The ten largest clones add up to around 2.2% of the sample.

Study-wide conclusions, independent of this receptor: Because the study included only a couple of donors, the extent to which the findings can be generalized is limited. The secondary T-cell response was found to be weaker but faster than the primary response, with a peak reached on day 5 rather than on day 15. Most clones expanded after primary vaccination were re-detected after the booster (around 96% of CD4 and around 88% of CD8), suggesting broad memory maintenance. Computational filtering was needed because FACS-sorted repertoires could contain abundant contaminating clonotypes from the bulk population. A small share of clonotypes was detected in both CD4 and CD8 compartments, with the overlap likely arising from convergent recombination.

This receptor chain uses TRBV18 and TRBJ1-4, with no confidently assigned D gene. The sequence derives from a man between 18 and 35 years old who received the YFV17D yellow fever vaccine. The source was CD4+ T cells sorted from PBMCs, collected less than 16 days after the first yellow fever vaccination. The sequenced DNA is TGTGCCAGCTCCACCCGAAGGGCCTCTAATGAAAAACTGTTTTTT. Its protein reads: CASSTRRASNEKLFF.